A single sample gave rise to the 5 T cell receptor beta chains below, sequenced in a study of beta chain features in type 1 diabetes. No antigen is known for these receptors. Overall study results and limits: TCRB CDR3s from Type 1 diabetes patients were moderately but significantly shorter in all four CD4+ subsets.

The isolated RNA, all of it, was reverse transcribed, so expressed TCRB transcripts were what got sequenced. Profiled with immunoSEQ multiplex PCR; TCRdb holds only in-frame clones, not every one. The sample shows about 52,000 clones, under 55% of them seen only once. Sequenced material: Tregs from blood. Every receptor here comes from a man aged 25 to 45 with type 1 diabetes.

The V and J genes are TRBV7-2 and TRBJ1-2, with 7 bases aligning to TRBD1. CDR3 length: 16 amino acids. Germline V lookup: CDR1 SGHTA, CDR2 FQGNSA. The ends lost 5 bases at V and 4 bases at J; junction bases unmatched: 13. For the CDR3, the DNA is TGTGCCAGCAGCCCTCCTCCGGGACAGACCCGCTATGGCTACACCTTC. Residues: CASSPPPGQTRYGYTF.

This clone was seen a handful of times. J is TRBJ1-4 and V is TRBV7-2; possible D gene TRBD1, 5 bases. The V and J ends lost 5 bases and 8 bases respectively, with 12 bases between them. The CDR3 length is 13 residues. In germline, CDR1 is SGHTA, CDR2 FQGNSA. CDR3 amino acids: CASSPSSGEKLFF. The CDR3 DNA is TGTGCCAGCAGCCCATCTTCAGGGGAAAAACTGTTTTTT.

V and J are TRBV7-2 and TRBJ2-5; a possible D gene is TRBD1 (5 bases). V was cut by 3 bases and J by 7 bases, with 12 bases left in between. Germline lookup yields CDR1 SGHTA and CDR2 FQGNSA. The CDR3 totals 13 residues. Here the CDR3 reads CASSFGAPGTQYF. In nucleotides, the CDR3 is TGTGCCAGCAGCTTTGGGGCGCCGGGGACCCAGTACTTC. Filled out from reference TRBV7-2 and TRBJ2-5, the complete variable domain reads GAGVSQSPSNKVTEKGKDVELRCDPISGHTALYWYRQSLGQGLEFLIYFQGNSAPDKSGLPSDRFSAERTGGSVSTLTIQRTQQEDSAVYLCASSFGAPGTQYFGPGTRLLVL.

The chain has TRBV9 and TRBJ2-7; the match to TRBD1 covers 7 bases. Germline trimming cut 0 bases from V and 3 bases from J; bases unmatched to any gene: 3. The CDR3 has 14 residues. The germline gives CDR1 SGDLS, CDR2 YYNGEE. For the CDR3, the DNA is TGTGCCAGCAGCGTAGCCAGGGGGAGCTACGAGCAGTACTTC. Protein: CASSVARGSYEQYF.

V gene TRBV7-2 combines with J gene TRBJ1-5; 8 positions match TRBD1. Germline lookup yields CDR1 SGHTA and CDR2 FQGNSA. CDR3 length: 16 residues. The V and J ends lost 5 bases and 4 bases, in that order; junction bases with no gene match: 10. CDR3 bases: TGTGCCAGCAGCACGTCAGGGACAGGCGCTAATCAGCCCCAGCATTTT. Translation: CASSTSGTGANQPQHF.